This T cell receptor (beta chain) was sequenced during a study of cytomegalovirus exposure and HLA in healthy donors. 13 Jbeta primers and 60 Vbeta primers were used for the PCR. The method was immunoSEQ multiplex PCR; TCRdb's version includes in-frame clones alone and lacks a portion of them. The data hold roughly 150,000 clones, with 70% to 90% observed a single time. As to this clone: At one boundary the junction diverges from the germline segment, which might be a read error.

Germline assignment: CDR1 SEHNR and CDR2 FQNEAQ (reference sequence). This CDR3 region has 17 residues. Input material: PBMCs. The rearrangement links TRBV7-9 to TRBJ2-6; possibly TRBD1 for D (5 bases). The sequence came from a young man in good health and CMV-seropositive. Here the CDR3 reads CSSSPRQGYSGANVLTF. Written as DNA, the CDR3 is TGTTCCAGCAGCCCTAGGCAGGGTTACTCTGGGGCCAACGTCCTGACTTTC.